This T cell receptor beta chain is from a study of preoperative IRX-2 immunotherapy in early breast cancer (dated by TCRdb to about 2019). The protocol used for the library was the immunoSEQ multiplex PCR assay. TCRdb obtained this table from immuneACCESS and retained in-frame rearrangements with V and J assigned. These tables miss some clones; where compared with another copy, unresolved V genes account for less than half of the shortfall, and the remainder is unexplained. This sample is represented by about 29,000 clones; 90% of them were singletons. 9.5% to 10% of the sample lies in the top ten. The treatment or condition label for this specimen denotes: preoperative locoregional IRX-2 cytokine immunotherapy. The samples were obtained from a phase Ib study that tested preoperative, locoregional IRX-2 cytokine immunotherapy designed to prime immune responses. Patients with early-stage breast cancer who were given IRX-2 before surgery served as donors.

Trimming takes 8 bases from V and 6 bases from J, and the germline ends sit 17 bases apart. The germline V gene provides CDR1 SNHLY and CDR2 FYNNEI. Including cysteine and phenylalanine, the CDR3 has 13 amino acids. Only the CDR3 DNA stays, 39 bases, in frame from base 1. With regard to this clone: This clone's antigen is unknown. There are no base qualities to consult, and no much larger clone falls within one base.

Collection took place from a patient treated with IRX-2 immunotherapy. This receptor was identified in a human donor with breast cancer. Here the chain combines TRBV2 and TRBJ2-7; the D region possibly corresponds to TRBD2 (7 bases align). CDR3 loop: CASWGGGSREQYF. The sequenced DNA is TGTGCCAGCTGGGGGGGCGGGAGTCGCGAGCAGTACTTC.